The 29 T cell receptor beta chains reported below all come from one sample, sequenced in a study of blood T cell repertoires in COVID-19. Only in-frame clones appear in the TCRdb table, and some are missing; sequencing was by immunoSEQ multiplex PCR. The repertoire has about 81,000 clones, roughly 82% of them found once; the top ten carry about 6.9%. The source material was peripheral blood. The receptors originated from a human donor in a cohort sampled during active COVID-19.

As DNA, the CDR3 is TGTGCCTGGAGTGTATCGGGGTTTAGAGAGACCCAGTACTTC. Amino acids: CAWSVSGFRETQYF. The V gene is TRBV30, the J gene TRBJ2-5; tentatively, D is TRBD2 (5 bases). The V end was cut by 0 bases, the J end by 4 bases, with 12 bases between. The CDR3 totals 14 residues. In germline, CDR1 is GTSNPN, CDR2 SVGIG (reference sequence).

This clone has just one count. The chain links TRBV6-4 to TRBJ2-2, with 8 positions matching TRBD1. J lost 7 bases, V lost 0 bases, and 7 bases had no gene match. The CDR3 consists of 16 residues. Germline CDR1 and CDR2: MRHNA and SNTAGT. The CDR3 coding sequence is TGTGCCAGCAGTGACTCGGGGCAGGGGGCCGGCGGGGAGCTGTTTTTT. Translating it yields CASSDSGQGAGGELFF.

The chain links TRBV5-1 to TRBJ1-3; tentative D call: TRBD1 (6 bases). From germline, CDR1 is SGHRS and CDR2 YFSETQ. The length of the CDR3 is 14 residues. V lost 4 bases and J lost 3, with 11 bases in between. This CDR3 is CASSLGQSGNTIYF. CDR3 coding DNA: TGCGCCAGCAGCCTCGGACAGAGTGGAAACACCATATATTTT.

This clone showed up just once. The chain's CDR3 is CASSPRGSGANVLTF. The CDR3 DNA is TGTGCCAGCAGCCCTCGGGGGAGTGGGGCCAACGTCCTGACTTTC. The chain has TRBV5-8 and TRBJ2-6, with D perhaps TRBD2 (6 bases). This CDR3 is built from 15 residues. CDR1 and CDR2 (germline): SGHTS, YDEGEE. Trimming left V 4 bases short and J 3 bases short, with 11 bases between.

The chain couples TRBV7-6 to TRBJ1-5; possibly TRBD1 for D (5 bases). Germline lookup yields CDR1 SGHVS and CDR2 FNYEAQ. V lost 5 bases, J lost 9 bases, and 20 bases lay in between. The CDR3 consists of 15 residues. As DNA, the CDR3 is TGTGCCAGCAGCCCACAGGTTGGAGAACGTTGGCCCCAGCATTTT. Encoded protein: CASSPQVGERWPQHF.

The chain is built from TRBV13 and TRBJ2-7; D may be TRBD1 (5 bases). Trimming pared 1 base from V and 2 bases from J, leaving 9 bases between. This CDR3 region has 14 residues. Germline V gene data show CDR1 as PRHDT and CDR2 as FYEKMQ (reference sequence). CDR3 protein: CASSLEPRAYEQYF. The DNA for the CDR3 is TGTGCCAGCAGCTTAGAGCCCAGGGCCTACGAGCAGTACTTC. Combining the CDR3 with reference TRBV13 and TRBJ2-7 gives the whole variable domain AAGVIQSPRHLIKEKRETATLKCYPIPRHDTVYWYQQGPGQDPQFLISFYEKMQSDKGSIPDRFSAQQFSDYHSELNMSSLELGDSALYFCASSLEPRAYEQYFGPGTRLTVT.

V usage is TRBV18 and J usage is TRBJ1-2, with a possible D match to TRBD1 (5 bases). Germline values: CDR1 KGHSH, CDR2 LQKENI. The CDR3 sequence is 16 residues long. Trimming cost V 4 bases and J 4 bases, with 19 bases left between them. CDR3 sequence (DNA): TGTGCCAGCTCACGCGGAGGGGATACTTCTTTCTATGGCTACACCTTC. Translating gives CASSRGGDTSFYGYTF.

The chain carries TRBV24-1 and TRBJ2-1; D is perhaps TRBD2 (6 bases). This CDR3 region has 15 residues. The V and J ends lost 3 bases and 5 bases respectively, with 13 bases between them. Germline values: CDR1 KGHDR, CDR2 SFDVKD. CDR3 residues: CATSDPRGAHNEQFF. In nucleotides, the CDR3 is TGTGCCACCAGTGATCCCCGCGGGGCCCACAATGAGCAGTTCTTC.

The chain joins TRBV4-3 to TRBJ1-6; no reliable D call. The CDR3 length is 16 residues. CDR1 and CDR2 from the germline V gene are LGHNA and YSLEER. The ends were cut back, 0 bases at V and 0 bases at J, with 6 bases in the middle. DNA for the CDR3: TGCGCCAGCAGCCAAGACCTAGTCTCCTATAATTCACCCCTCCACTTT. This encodes CASSQDLVSYNSPLHF.

The V call is TRBV10-3, the J call TRBJ2-3, with a tentative D call TRBD2 (6 bases). Germline V lookup: CDR1 ENHRY, CDR2 SYGVKD. V shed 10 bases and J shed 4 bases, with 15 bases lying between them. The CDR3 loop spans 13 amino acids. The CDR3 DNA is TGTGCCAACGGGGGTCCAGAGGCAGATACGCAGTATTTT. It encodes CANGGPEADTQYF.

J is TRBJ2-7 and V is TRBV5-1, with 9 bases matching TRBD1. This CDR3 spans 14 amino acids. After removal of 5 bases from V and 3 bases from J, the junction contained 6 bases not matched to a gene. Germline CDR1 and CDR2: SGHRS and YFSETQ. The CDR3 sequence: CASRLQGALYEQYF. Here the CDR3 DNA reads TGCGCCAGCAGACTACAGGGGGCCCTCTACGAGCAGTACTTC.

J is TRBJ1-1 and V is TRBV19, with D uncertain. CDR1 and CDR2 (germline): LNHDA, SQIVND (reference sequence). The CDR3 totals 13 residues. The V end was cut by 6 bases, the J end by 0 bases, with 8 bases between. The CDR3 region is CASSTILNTEAFF. The CDR3 coding sequence is TGTGCCAGTAGCACTATCTTGAACACTGAAGCTTTCTTT.

This rearrangement joins TRBV2 to TRBJ2-5; TRBD1 matches 10 bases. Germline lookup yields CDR1 SNHLY and CDR2 FYNNEI. The trim removed 4 bases at V and 6 bases at J, leaving 2 bases unmatched. The CDR3 consists of 13 residues. The CDR3 sequence: CASSVDRGKTQYF. For the CDR3, the DNA is TGTGCCAGCAGTGTGGACAGGGGGAAGACCCAGTACTTC.

The chain employs TRBV3-1 (or the pseudogene TRBV3-2) and TRBJ1-1; D gene ambiguous. Germline V lookup: CDR1 LGHDT, CDR2 YNNKEL (reference sequence). V shed 1 base and J shed 6 bases, with 9 bases lying between them. The CDR3 runs to 13 residues. CDR3 sequence reads: CASSQVSRAEAFF. The CDR3 nucleotides are TGTGCCAGCAGCCAAGTGTCGAGGGCTGAAGCTTTCTTT.

The chain joins TRBV10-2 to TRBJ1-5; a weak D match, TRBD1 (6 bases). The CDR3 contains 15 residues. The germline V and J ends were trimmed by 6 bases and 1 base, with 13 bases remaining between them. Germline V gives CDR1 WSHSY, CDR2 SAAADI. The CDR3 is CASREGGSSNQPQHF. CDR3 nucleotide sequence: TGCGCCAGCAGGGAAGGGGGTTCAAGCAATCAGCCCCAGCATTTT.

The rearrangement joins TRBV18 to TRBJ1-6; D is perhaps TRBD1 (5 bases). The CDR3 covers 14 residues. With 2 bases removed from V and 9 bases from J, the gap between germline ends came to 11 bases. Germline V lookup: CDR1 KGHSH, CDR2 LQKENI. In DNA, the CDR3 is TGTGCCAGCTCACCAGCAGGGCAAGCTTCACCCCTCCACTTT. This sequence encodes CASSPAGQASPLHF.

This clone was detected only once. The gene calls are TRBV6-2 or TRBV6-3 and TRBJ2-2; TRBD2 is a possible D gene (6 bases). V was clipped by 3 bases and J by 0 bases, with 11 bases between them. CDR3 length equals 16 residues. The germline V gene encodes CDR1 MNHEY and CDR2 SVGEGT. The CDR3, as DNA: TGTGCCAGCAGTTATGGAGCGGGTACGAACACCGGGGAGCTGTTTTTT. This translates into CASSYGAGTNTGELFF.

This clone was seen a few times. The CDR3 DNA is TGTGCCAGCCGACAGGGTATGAACACCGGGGAGCTGTTTTTT. Encoded protein: CASRQGMNTGELFF. This chain uses TRBV6-6 with TRBJ2-2; 7 positions match TRBD1. The germline gives CDR1 MNHNY, CDR2 SVGAGI (reference sequence). Unmatched junction bases numbered 4, after V lost 8 bases and J lost 1 base. CDR3 size: 14 residues.

This clone appeared a few times. This chain joins TRBV27 and TRBJ2-7; weak D call: TRBD2 (5 bases). Germline V gene sequence: CDR1 MNHEY, CDR2 SMNVEV (reference sequence). This CDR3 is 11 amino acids long. The V gene lost 6 bases and the J gene lost 6 bases, with 9 bases spanning the gap. The CDR3 DNA reads as TGTGCCAGCAGGTCCCGGGGCGAGCAGTACTTC. Translating gives CASRSRGEQYF.

The rearrangement links TRBV19 to TRBJ2-2; 9 bases match TRBD1. Germline assignment: CDR1 LNHDA and CDR2 SQIVND (reference sequence). The CDR3 is 15 residues long. Trimming at V came to 7 bases and at J to 2 bases, leaving 5 bases not matched to a gene. The CDR3 spells CASIETGGNTGELFF. The CDR3 coding sequence is TGTGCCAGTATTGAGACAGGGGGTAACACCGGGGAGCTGTTTTTT. The whole variable domain, remainder taken from reference TRBV19 and TRBJ2-2, is DGGITQSPKYLFRKEGQNVTLSCEQNLNHDAMYWYRQDPGQGLRLIYYSQIVNDFQKGDIAEGYSVSREKKESFPLTVTSAQKNPTAFYLCASIETGGNTGELFFGEGSRLTVL.

This sequence joins TRBV4-1 and TRBJ1-5; D ambiguous. CDR1 and CDR2 (germline): MGHRA, YSYEKL. Trimming left V 7 bases short and J 6 bases short, with 16 bases between. There are 14 residues in the CDR3. The CDR3 DNA sequence: TGCGCCAGCAACCTCTACGGGTCCTTTCAGCCCCAGCATTTT. Its translation: CASNLYGSFQPQHF.

The chain recombines TRBV6-2 or TRBV6-3 with TRBJ2-3; a weak D match, TRBD2 (6 bases). Germline assignment: CDR1 MNHEY and CDR2 SVGEGT. CDR3 size: 13 residues. V lost 1 base, J lost 5 bases, and 7 bases lay in between. CDR3 in DNA: TGTGCCAGCAGTTACTGGAGGGGAGATACGCAGTATTTT. It codes for CASSYWRGDTQYF.

The J gene is TRBJ2-7, the V gene TRBV7-9; perhaps TRBD1 as D (5 bases). This CDR3 spans 14 amino acids. Germline V lookup: CDR1 SEHNR, CDR2 FQNEAQ (reference sequence). The V end was cut by 5 bases, the J end by 5 bases, with 16 bases between. The CDR3 region is CASSQDQGLNEQYF. In DNA, the CDR3 is TGTGCCAGCAGCCAAGATCAGGGTTTGAACGAGCAGTACTTC.

V gene TRBV23-1 combines with J gene TRBJ2-7, with a possible D match to TRBD1 (5 bases). TRBV23-1 is known as an ORF, though its function is uncertain. V gave up 0 bases and J gave up 2 bases, with 11 bases separating them. The CDR3 has 15 amino acids. CDR3 protein: CASSQSLQATYEQYF. The DNA for the CDR3 is TGCGCCAGCAGTCAATCGTTACAGGCTACCTACGAGCAGTACTTC.

The rearrangement uses TRBV3-1 (or the pseudogene TRBV3-2) and TRBJ1-2; 7 positions match TRBD1. Germline CDR1 LGHDT, CDR2 YNNKEL (reference sequence). V lost 1 base to trimming and J lost 4 bases; unmatched junction nucleotides: 6. The CDR3 covers 15 residues. CDR3 protein: CASSQATGVSYGYTF. The CDR3 DNA reads TGTGCCAGCAGCCAAGCAACAGGGGTCTCCTATGGCTACACCTTC.

The rearrangement joins TRBV6-5 to TRBJ2-1; 12 nucleotides match TRBD2. J gave up 9 bases and V 7 bases, and 7 bases lay outside the gene matches. CDR3 length: 14 amino acids. Germline loops: CDR1 MNHEY, CDR2 SVGAGI. CDR3 sequence reads: CASTSGGAVAEQFF. The CDR3 nucleotides are TGTGCCAGCACTAGCGGGGGGGCAGTCGCTGAGCAGTTCTTC.

The chain joins TRBV5-6 to TRBJ1-2, with unresolved D. Germline CDR1 SGHDT, CDR2 YYEEEE. V gave up 2 bases and J gave up 4 bases, with 6 bases separating them. The CDR3 runs to 12 residues. The CDR3 nucleotides read TGTGCCAGCAGCTTCTACTCCTATGGCTACACCTTC. It yields the protein CASSFYSYGYTF.

For this clone: The same CDR3 can be traced to other DNA sequences in this sample. This chain uses TRBV18 with TRBJ1-1; maybe TRBD1 (5 bases). V was pared by 3 bases and J by 0 bases, with 8 bases between. CDR3 length: 14 amino acids. Germline CDR1 is KGHSH and CDR2 is LQKENI. The CDR3 protein is CASSPQGLNTEAFF. As DNA, the CDR3 is TGTGCCAGCTCACCCCAGGGCTTGAACACTGAAGCTTTCTTT.

The CDR3 DNA reads as TGTGCCAGCAGCTCCCTCTACGAGCAGTACTTC. Amino acids: CASSSLYEQYF. The chain recombines TRBV7-2 with TRBJ2-7, with D hard to call. This CDR3 region has 11 residues. Germline V gene sequence: CDR1 SGHTA, CDR2 FQGNSA. Trimming removed 4 bases at V and 3 bases at J, with 4 bases between.